A selection of T cell receptor beta chains follows, all from one sample in a study of early T cells in non-severe SARS-CoV-2 infection. Each CDR3 protein gets one entry after TCRdb re-called the 5' RACE reads with MiXCR. The profile covers about 33,000 distinct CDR3 sequences, with about 4.3% appearing a single time and 7.5% to 8.5% taken by the ten largest. Material: whole blood. The source is an adult who was a healthcare worker with PCR-confirmed SARS-CoV-2 infection or an uninfected control (not recorded which). CDR3s include the opening cysteine and the closing phenylalanine or tryptophan. D genes are given only for firm matches. The size of a clone is reported for some rows only, either as once, few or many, or as a class for expanded clones.

V	size	J	D	CDR3	DNA
TRBV7-9	few	TRBJ2-2	-	CASSPGPTTGELFF	TGTGCCAGCAGCCCCGGACCGACCACCGGGGAGCTGTTTTTT
TRBV12-3/TRBV12-4	-	TRBJ2-5	TRBD2	CASSLGPPTSGGPGETQYF	TGTGCCAGCAGTTTAGGCCCTCCGACTAGCGGGGGCCCCGGAGAGACCCAGTACTTC
TRBV6-5	many	TRBJ2-2	-	CASLGDGNTGELFF	TGTGCCAGCCTGGGGGACGGGAACACCGGGGAGCTGTTTTTT
TRBV12-3/TRBV12-4	many	TRBJ1-3	-	CASGSGNTIYF	TGTGCCAGCGGATCTGGAAACACCATATATTTT
TRBV28	medium-sized	TRBJ1-1	TRBD1	CASSILSGGRNLNTEAFF	TGTGCCAGCAGTATACTATCAGGGGGCCGGAATTTGAACACTGAAGCTTTCTTT
TRBV9	many	TRBJ1-1	-	CASSVVVRMNTEAFF	TGTGCCAGCAGCGTAGTCGTACGGATGAACACTGAAGCTTTCTTT
TRBV28	few	TRBJ2-7	-	CASRYRDGAYEQYF	TGTGCCAGCAGATACCGGGACGGTGCCTACGAGCAGTACTTC
TRBV5-5	many	TRBJ1-2	TRBD1	CASKTGRYYGYTF	TGTGCCAGCAAGACAGGGCGATACTATGGCTACACCTTC
TRBV7-6	many	TRBJ1-2	-	CASSLGGAYGYTF	TGTGCCAGCAGCTTAGGGGGGGCCTATGGCTACACCTTC
TRBV12-3/TRBV12-4	few	TRBJ1-5	-	CASSYTGGAGPQPQHF	TGTGCCAGCAGTTACACAGGCGGGGCAGGCCCCCAGCCCCAGCATTTT
TRBV5-4	many	TRBJ2-1	TRBD2	CASSVYSGGASYNEQFF	TGTGCCAGCAGCGTTTACAGCGGGGGGGCCTCCTACAATGAGCAGTTCTTC
TRBV6-6	-	TRBJ2-7	-	CASSYSPISSYEQYF	TGTGCCAGCAGTTACTCCCCGATTAGCTCCTACGAGCAGTACTTC
TRBV5-4	few	TRBJ2-3	-	CASSSKTASTDTQYF	TGTGCCAGCAGCTCGAAAACAGCTAGCACAGATACGCAGTATTTT
TRBV30	many	TRBJ1-2	-	CAWSQTGGGYTF	TGTGCCTGGAGTCAAACAGGAGGCGGCTACACCTTC
TRBV12-3/TRBV12-4	few	TRBJ2-2	-	CASSFYGPNTGELFF	TGTGCCAGCAGTTTCTACGGGCCGAACACCGGGGAGCTGTTTTTT
TRBV20-1	many	TRBJ2-1	-	CSARDLSFSYNEQFF	TGCAGTGCTAGAGATCTCAGTTTCTCCTACAATGAGCAGTTCTTC
TRBV6-1	many	TRBJ1-1	-	CASSDTMNTEAFF	TGTGCCAGCAGTGACACCATGAACACTGAAGCTTTCTTT
TRBV5-1	many	TRBJ2-7	-	CASSLDGQGPYEQYF	TGCGCCAGCAGCTTGGATGGCCAGGGACCCTACGAGCAGTACTTC
TRBV5-4	many	TRBJ2-4	-	CASSRGTPGDIQYF	TGTGCCAGCAGCAGAGGGACCCCTGGGGACATTCAGTACTTC
TRBV11-2	many	TRBJ1-2	-	CASSLGPDTFNYGYTF	TGTGCCAGCAGCTTAGGACCAGACACGTTCAACTATGGCTACACCTTC
TRBV10-1	many	TRBJ1-5	-	CASRTPPKNQPQHF	TGCGCCAGCAGGACCCCACCAAAGAATCAGCCCCAGCATTTT
TRBV29-1	many	TRBJ1-5	-	CSVEGAGINQPQHF	TGCAGCGTTGAAGGGGCGGGGATCAATCAGCCCCAGCATTTT
TRBV20-1	many	TRBJ2-1	TRBD1	CSARAKDRGNYNEQFF	TGCAGTGCTAGAGCGAAAGACAGGGGAAACTACAATGAGCAGTTCTTC
TRBV6-2/TRBV6-3	many	TRBJ2-4	-	CASSSGKNIQYF	TGTGCCAGCAGTTCCGGGAAAAACATTCAGTACTTC
TRBV6-2/TRBV6-3	many	TRBJ2-1	TRBD2	CASSPGLGGVDEQFF	TGTGCCAGCAGTCCGGGACTAGGTGGCGTGGATGAGCAGTTCTTC
TRBV12-3/TRBV12-4	-	TRBJ1-1	TRBD1	CASSWSYRGPNTEVFF	TGTGCCAGCAGTTGGTCTTACAGGGGGCCGAACACTGAAGTTTTCTTT
TRBV28	many	TRBJ2-7	-	CASSSPGGIQYEQYF	TGTGCCAGCAGTTCCCCAGGGGGGATACAGTACGAGCAGTACTTC
TRBV24-1	many	TRBJ2-7	-	CATSDRRYISEQYF	TGTGCCACCAGTGATCGAAGGTATATCTCCGAGCAGTACTTC
TRBV7-9	many	TRBJ1-1	-	CASSLAPTEAFF	TGTGCCAGCAGCTTAGCGCCGACTGAAGCTTTCTTT